This T cell receptor beta chain was obtained from a study of PD-1 blockade in classical Hodgkin lymphoma. Only in-frame clones appear in the TCRdb table, and some are missing; sequencing was by immunoSEQ multiplex PCR. Seen here are about 50,000 clones, around 89% observed once, and the top ten hold 5% to 6%. All patients relapsed after autologous stem cell transplantation, and brentuximab vedotin exposure varied. In germline, CDR1 is SEHNR, CDR2 FQNEAQ (reference sequence). The CDR3 is 14 residues long. Deletions cut 1 base from V and 4 bases from J, with 10 bases between. This sequence was found in a human donor with classical Hodgkin lymphoma. This chain uses TRBV7-9 with TRBJ2-5; D is perhaps TRBD1 or TRBD2 (6 bases each). This specimen was peripheral blood mononuclear cells (PBMCs), taken before the second cycle of nivolumab. This CDR3 reads CASSLGSGAETQYF. For the CDR3, the DNA is TGTGCCAGCAGCTTAGGATCGGGGGCAGAGACCCAGTACTTC.